The 21 T cell receptor beta chains below were found in one sample sequenced in a study of T cell repertoires in cytomegalovirus infection. TCRdb analysed the reads with MiXCR anew, one entry per CDR3 protein. The sample carries a few hundred thousand distinct CDR3 sequences, roughly 34% recorded once. These receptors lack a known antigen. Sequenced material: cultured PBMCs, taken from culture after CMV antigen stimulation. Receptors originate from a human donor in good health (CMV status not recorded). Some clones in this sample may be carry-over from other donors' samples.

The genes are TRBV6-2 or TRBV6-3 and TRBJ2-1; TRBD2 matches 11 bases. V shed 2 bases, J shed 6 bases, and the junction held 6 bases outside the gene matches. Per the germline V gene, CDR1 is MNHEY and CDR2 is SVGEGT. This CDR3 is built from 16 residues. The CDR3 spells CASSYQTSGSVNEQFF. For the CDR3, the DNA is TGTGCCAGCAGTTACCAAACTAGCGGGAGTGTCAATGAGCAGTTCTTC.

The V and J genes are TRBV12-3 or TRBV12-4 and TRBJ2-7; D uncertain. This CDR3 comprises 13 residues. With 1 base removed from V and 1 base from J, the gap between germline ends came to 5 bases. The CDR3 coding sequence is TGTGCCAGCAGTTTAGTCAGTTCCTACGAGCAGTACTTC. Amino acid sequence: CASSLVSSYEQYF.

This clonotype was observed a handful of times. The rearrangement uses TRBV5-4 and TRBJ2-7; 14 bases match TRBD2. Germline assignment: CDR1 SGHNT and CDR2 YYREEE (reference sequence). Losses at the gene ends were 4 bases for V and 4 bases for J; bases not matched to a gene: 4. CDR3 length: 15 amino acids. The CDR3: CASSRTSGRIYEQYF. The DNA of the CDR3 is TGTGCCAGCAGCAGGACTAGCGGGAGGATTTACGAGCAGTACTTC.

This clonotype was detected only a few times. This chain joins TRBV6-6 and TRBJ2-1; unclear D gene. This CDR3 has 15 amino acids. Trimming pared 0 bases from V and 3 bases from J, leaving 9 bases between. CDR1 is MNHNY, CDR2 SVGAGI, per germline (reference sequence). CDR3 in DNA: TGTGCCAGCAGTTACTCTATCGCCATCTACAATGAGCAGTTCTTC. Translated: CASSYSIAIYNEQFF.

The V and J genes are TRBV10-3 and TRBJ1-2; D remains unclear. Trimming stripped 0 bases from V and 2 bases from J, with 4 bases between. The CDR3 runs to 13 residues. Germline V gene sequence: CDR1 ENHRY, CDR2 SYGVKD. CDR3 nucleotides: TGTGCCATCAGTGAGTCGGAGAACTATGGCTACACCTTC. It codes for CAISESENYGYTF.

The table lists this clonotype with a few counts. This chain links TRBV30 with TRBJ1-1; D possibly corresponds to TRBD1 (6 bases). The CDR3 loop spans 15 amino acids. The germline gives CDR1 GTSNPN, CDR2 SVGIG (reference sequence). Trimming removed 0 bases from V and 5 bases from J, with 16 bases in between. CDR3 loop: CAWSVGGGIRTEAFF. CDR3 bases: TGTGCCTGGAGTGTAGGGGGGGGGATACGGACTGAAGCTTTCTTT.

The genes are TRBV5-1 and TRBJ2-1; 10 nucleotides agree with TRBD1. The V gene end was trimmed by 4 bases and the J gene end by 8 bases; junction bases not matched to a gene: 6. The germline CDR1 and CDR2 sequences are SGHRS and YFSETQ. CDR3 length equals 14 residues. In DNA, the CDR3 is TGCGCCAGCAGCAAGGGACAGGGGAGGGATGAGCAGTTCTTC. Translation gives CASSKGQGRDEQFF.

This clonotype has only a few counts. The rearrangement joins TRBV10-3 to TRBJ1-5; tentative D call: TRBD1 (5 bases). The CDR3 runs 16 residues. Germline assignment: CDR1 ENHRY and CDR2 SYGVKD. V lost 4 bases and J lost 3, with 16 bases in between. The CDR3 bases are TGTGCCATCAGTGCCGAGGGCGGCAGGGACAATCAGCCCCAGCATTTT. Its protein product is CAISAEGGRDNQPQHF.

The chain links TRBV28 to TRBJ2-7, with D perhaps being TRBD1 or TRBD2 (6 bases each). CDR3 length: 15 amino acids. Trimming removed 4 bases from V and 0 bases from J, with 13 bases in between. CDR1 and CDR2 from the germline V gene are MDHEN and SYDVKM. The CDR3 DNA sequence: TGTGCCAGCAGTTCCCGAGGGGGGAGCTCCTACGAGCAGTACTTC. Its protein is CASSSRGGSSYEQYF.

J is TRBJ1-6 and V is TRBV7-2; no clear D gene. The CDR3 runs to 12 residues. Germline-derived CDR1 and CDR2 are SGHTA and FQGNSA. The ends were cut back, 2 bases at V and 8 bases at J, with 4 bases in the middle. The CDR3 sequence is CASSLYDSPLHF. The CDR3 DNA follows: TGTGCCAGCAGCTTATACGATTCACCCCTCCACTTT.

The chain combines TRBV7-2 with TRBJ1-5; D call uncertain. Germline loops: CDR1 SGHTA, CDR2 FQGNSA. V dropped 5 bases and J dropped 1 base, with 9 bases sitting between them. The CDR3 contains 14 residues. The CDR3 sequence is CASSPQLSNQPQHF. The CDR3 DNA reads TGTGCCAGCAGCCCCCAGCTGAGCAATCAGCCCCAGCATTTT.

The gene calls are TRBV2 and TRBJ1-5, with 10 bases identical to TRBD1. The ends lost 6 bases at V and 3 bases at J; junction bases unmatched: 2. This CDR3 contains 14 residues. Germline V gene lookup returns CDR1 SNHLY and CDR2 FYNNEI. The CDR3 nucleotides are TGTGCCAGCAGAGGGACAGGGGCCAATCAGCCCCAGCATTTT. It encodes CASRGTGANQPQHF. Full variable domain (outside the CDR3, taken from reference TRBV2 and TRBJ1-5): EPEVTQTPSHQVTQMGQEVILRCVPISNHLYFYWYRQILGQKVEFLVSFYNNEISEKSEIFDDQFSVERPDGSNFTLKIRSTKLEDSAMYFCASRGTGANQPQHFGDGTRLSIL.

This clonotype was observed a few times. The chain combines TRBV12-5 with TRBJ2-1, with TRBD2 identical over 13 bases. The germline V gene has CDR1 LGHNT and CDR2 FRNRAP. The V and J ends lost 3 bases and 0 bases, in that order; junction bases with no gene match: 14. There are 21 residues in the CDR3. CDR3 nucleotide sequence: TGTGCTAGTGGTTTCCGGAGTGGACTAGCGGGAGAGTCGATCTCCTACAATGAGCAGTTCTTC. Translating gives CASGFRSGLAGESISYNEQFF.

Only a few counts were recorded for this clonotype. The J gene is TRBJ2-2, the V gene TRBV12-5; D ambiguous. V lost 2 bases, J lost 0 bases, and 1 base lay in between. The CDR3 consists of 13 residues. Germline V lookup: CDR1 LGHNT, CDR2 FRNRAP. The DNA for the CDR3 is TGTGCTAGTGGTTTGACGAACACCGGGGAGCTGTTTTTT. Its translation: CASGLTNTGELFF.

In its sample, this clonotype was seen many times. J is TRBJ2-1 and V is TRBV20-1, with D tentatively TRBD1 (7 bases). The CDR3 is 13 amino acids. Trimming stripped 6 bases from V and 6 bases from J, with 15 bases between. CDR1 DFQATT and CDR2 SNEGSKA come from the germline V gene (reference sequence). The CDR3 loop is CSARQGLSNEQFF. For the CDR3, the DNA is TGCAGTGCCCGACAGGGACTTAGCAATGAGCAGTTCTTC.

The chain is built from TRBV2 and TRBJ2-3; the D is unclear. The length of the CDR3 is 15 residues. The V gene lost 4 bases and the J gene lost 1 base, with 12 bases spanning the gap. Germline V lookup: CDR1 SNHLY, CDR2 FYNNEI. CDR3 nucleotide sequence: TGTGCCAGCAGTGGGCAGATTCTAGGCACAGATACGCAGTATTTT. Translated: CASSGQILGTDTQYF.

V and J are TRBV19 and TRBJ2-7, with TRBD1 matching 7 bases. V was pared by 6 bases and J by 0 bases, with 8 bases of the junction left unmatched. The V gene's germline CDR1 is LNHDA and CDR2 SQIVND (reference sequence). CDR3 length: 15 residues. The CDR3 reads CASSSPGQSSYEQYF. CDR3 nucleotide sequence: TGTGCCAGTAGCTCGCCGGGACAGAGCTCCTACGAGCAGTACTTC.

The chain couples TRBV14 to TRBJ2-1, with D perhaps matching TRBD1 or TRBD2 (5 bases each). This CDR3 is 15 amino acids long. V lost 1 base and J 13 bases, leaving 20 bases between the germline ends. The germline gives CDR1 SGHDN, CDR2 FVKESK. CDR3 loop: CASSQVGTRRVKQFF. The CDR3 bases are TGTGCCAGCAGCCAAGTTGGGACCCGGCGGGTGAAACAGTTCTTC.

This clonotype was picked up a small number of times. This rearrangement joins TRBV7-9 to TRBJ1-1, with D perhaps matching TRBD1 (5 bases). V was clipped by 1 base and J by 4 bases, with 10 bases between them. The length of the CDR3 is 14 residues. Germline-derived CDR1 and CDR2 are SEHNR and FQNEAQ (reference sequence). CDR3: CASSLVQGLTEAFF. CDR3 DNA: TGTGCCAGCAGCTTAGTCCAGGGACTCACTGAAGCTTTCTTT. The entire variable domain, with the rest obtained from reference TRBV7-9 and TRBJ1-1, is as follows: DTGVSQNPRHKITKRGQNVTFRCDPISEHNRLYWYRQTLGQGPEFLTYFQNEAQLEKSRLLSDRFSAERPKGSFSTLEIQRTEQGDSAMYLCASSLVQGLTEAFFGQGTRLTVV.

The chain employs TRBV12-3 or TRBV12-4 and TRBJ2-2; 9 positions match TRBD2. The CDR3 contains 16 residues. V shed 4 bases, J shed 4 bases, and the junction held 7 bases outside the gene matches. The CDR3 DNA follows: TGTGCCAGCAGTTCAGGACTAGCGCTACCCACCGGGGAGCTGTTTTTT. This codes for CASSSGLALPTGELFF.

This chain connects TRBV7-4 to TRBJ2-5; 9 positions agree with TRBD2. The CDR3 spans 17 residues. J was trimmed by 6 bases and V by 0 bases; bases with no gene match: 11. CDR1 SGHVT and CDR2 SQSDAQ come from the germline V gene. The chain's CDR3 is CASSLARLAGMGKTQYF. The CDR3 DNA reads TGTGCCAGCAGCTTAGCGCGGCTAGCGGGGATGGGGAAGACCCAGTACTTC.